The entry that follows covers one TCR beta chain sequence. This clone was detected only once. What this receptor recognizes is not known. Base quality data are lacking; no much larger clone is found one base away. The data were taken from a study of PD-L1 blockade in urothelial cancer (dated by TCRdb to 2016 to 2017). Turning to the overall study: Therapy was started around 2014 for all patients, and atezolizumab 1,200 mg was administered intravenously every 3 weeks. About 85% of the 29 patients were males with bladder-origin urothelial cancer, and 18 of 29 reported a prior smoking history. An ECOG performance status of 0 or 1 was recorded for the patients, and 0 to 3 prior chemotherapy regimens had been received by the patients. Blood samples were analyzed at 3 weeks after treatment start (second dose) and at 6 weeks after treatment start. Blood samples gave median yields of roughly 150,000 T cells and tens of thousands of unique TCRs, along with a median clonality of approximately 0.084. Somatic, immune and clinical correlates of response to PD-L1 blockade with atezolizumab in urothelial cancer were the focus of an exploratory multi-omic analysis. Pretreatment tumor samples, along with matched peripheral blood serially collected before and after atezolizumab treatment, were subjected to TCR sequencing. Durable clinical benefit was defined as a progression-free survival longer than 6 months, and TCR features were additionally tested against progression-free survival and overall survival. Whole exome sequencing and RNA sequencing of pretreatment tumors were performed alongside TCR sequencing in the same patients. Durable clinical benefit was achieved by nine patients but not by the remaining 20. Pretreatment blood TCR-seq was available for under 35 patients, at least one posttreatment blood collection was obtained for around 25 patients, and tumor TCR-seq was available for around 25 patients.

To estimate absolute template abundance from read counts, synthetic TCR analog templates were spiked into each PCR. The immunoSEQ assay was used to amplify TCRbeta CDR3 regions from genomic DNA with bias-controlled V and J gene primers. Rearranged TCRbeta segments were sequenced at approximately 20X coverage. The authors processed their data as follows. Sequencing errors were corrected by clustering, and CDR3s were annotated against IMGT so that V, D and J genes could be assigned. Downstream analyses used only productive TCRbeta rearrangements, leaving out any out-of-frame or stop-codon sequences. Clonality was computed as one minus Shannon entropy normalized by the log of the number of unique productive sequences. Fisher's exact test with Benjamini-Hochberg correction, at a threshold of adjusted p below 0.01, was used to find clones that differed between time points or between blood and tumor. Held by TCRdb, this immuneACCESS table contains in-frame sequences only and omits some clones. Under half of the omission traces to an unresolved V gene where checked; the cause of the rest is unknown. V, J and clone size are those of that table, while D and trimming were read from the DNA. Across this sample there are some 40,000 clones, with about 89% seen only once. The ten largest clonotypes hold about 7.3% of the sample.

CDR1 and CDR2, per the germline V gene, are MDHEN and SYDVKM. The CDR3 covers 14 residues, taking in both the cysteine and the phenylalanine. Of the read, only the CDR3 DNA is kept; its 42 bases are in frame from base 1. Trimming takes 8 bases from V and 1 base from J, and the germline ends sit 14 bases apart. General study outcomes and caveats: Because of the small sample size (n ≈ 29) and the many exploratory analyses performed, the results are intended to be regarded as hypothesis-generating. A pretreatment peripheral blood TCR clonality below the median was linked to improved progression-free and overall survival. Patients with durable benefit showed greater expansion of tumor-associated TCR clones in peripheral blood 3 weeks after starting treatment (n of about 20, p = 0.022).

What the time point label conveys for this sample: peripheral blood 6 weeks after treatment start. The cohort included 29 patients with locally advanced or metastatic urothelial carcinoma who were treated at Memorial Sloan Kettering on a trial protocol. Peripheral blood mononuclear cells were collected pretreatment and during treatment, with between 1 and 8 total time points per patient. The Qiagen DNeasy Blood extraction kit was used to purify genomic DNA from total PBMCs and tumor samples. PBMCs were collected pretreatment and during treatment, and were isolated and stored as previously described.

The starting material was PBMCs, obtained around atezolizumab (anti-PD-L1) treatment. The chain uses TRBV28 and TRBJ1-1, with a tentative D gene TRBD1 over 6 matching bases. The clonotype originates from an older man with urothelial cancer. The DNA sequence is given as TGTGCCAGCTATTGGGGGGGCGGGAACACTGAAGCTTTCTTT. It codes for CASYWGGGNTEAFF.